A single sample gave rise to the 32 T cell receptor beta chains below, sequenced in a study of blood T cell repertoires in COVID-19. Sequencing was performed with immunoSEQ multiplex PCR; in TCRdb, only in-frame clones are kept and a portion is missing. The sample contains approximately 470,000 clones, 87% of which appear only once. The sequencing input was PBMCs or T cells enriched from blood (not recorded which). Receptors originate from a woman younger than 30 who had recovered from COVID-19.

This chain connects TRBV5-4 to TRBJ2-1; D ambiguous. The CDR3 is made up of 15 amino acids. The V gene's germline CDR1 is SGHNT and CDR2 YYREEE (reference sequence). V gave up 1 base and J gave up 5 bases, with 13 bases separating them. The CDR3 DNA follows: TGTGCCAGCAGCTTGTCGGCAGGTTGGAACAATGAGCAGTTCTTC. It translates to CASSLSAGWNNEQFF.

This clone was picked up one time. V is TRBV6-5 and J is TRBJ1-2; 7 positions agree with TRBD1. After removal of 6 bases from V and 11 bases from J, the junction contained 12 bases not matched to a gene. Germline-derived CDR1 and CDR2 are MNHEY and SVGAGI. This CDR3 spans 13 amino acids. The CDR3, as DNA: TGTGCCAGCAGATATACAGGGGTTTCTAGTTACACCTTC. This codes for CASRYTGVSSYTF.

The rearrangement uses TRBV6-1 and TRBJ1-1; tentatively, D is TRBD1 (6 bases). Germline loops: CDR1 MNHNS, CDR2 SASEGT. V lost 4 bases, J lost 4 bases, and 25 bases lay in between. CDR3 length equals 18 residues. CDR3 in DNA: TGTGCCAGCAGTGGTGGGCCGGGACAAAAACGAATCGGCACTGAAGCTTTCTTT. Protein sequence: CASSGGPGQKRIGTEAFF.

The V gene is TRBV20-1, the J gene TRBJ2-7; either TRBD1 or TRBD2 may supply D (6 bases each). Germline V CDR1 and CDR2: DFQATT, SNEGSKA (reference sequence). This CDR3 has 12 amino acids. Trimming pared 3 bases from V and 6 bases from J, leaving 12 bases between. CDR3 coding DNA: TGCAGTGCTAGTGGGGGGCTGAGCGAGCAGTACTTC. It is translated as CSASGGLSEQYF.

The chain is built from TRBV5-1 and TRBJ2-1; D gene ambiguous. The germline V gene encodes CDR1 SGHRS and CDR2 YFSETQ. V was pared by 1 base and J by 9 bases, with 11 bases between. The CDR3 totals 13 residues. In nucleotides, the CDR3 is TGCGCCAGCAGCTTGTGGAATGGGCGTGAGCAGTTCTTC. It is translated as CASSLWNGREQFF.

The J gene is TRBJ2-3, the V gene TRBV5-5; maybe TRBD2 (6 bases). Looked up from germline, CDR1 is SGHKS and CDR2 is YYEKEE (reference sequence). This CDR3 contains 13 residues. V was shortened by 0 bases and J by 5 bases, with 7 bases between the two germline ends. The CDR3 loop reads CASSLAGGDTQYF. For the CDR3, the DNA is TGTGCCAGCAGCTTGGCCGGGGGAGATACGCAGTATTTT.

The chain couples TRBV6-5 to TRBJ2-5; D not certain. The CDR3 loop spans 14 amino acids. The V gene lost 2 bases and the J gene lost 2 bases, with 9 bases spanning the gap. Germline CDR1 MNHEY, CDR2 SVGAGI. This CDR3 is CASSYLGRQETQYF. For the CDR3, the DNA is TGTGCCAGCAGTTACCTTGGCAGACAAGAGACCCAGTACTTC.

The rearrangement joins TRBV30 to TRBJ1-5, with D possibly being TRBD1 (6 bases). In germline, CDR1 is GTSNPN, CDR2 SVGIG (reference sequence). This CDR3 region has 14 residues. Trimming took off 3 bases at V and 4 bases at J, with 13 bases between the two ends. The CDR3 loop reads CAWSPRQVNQPQHF. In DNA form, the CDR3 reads TGTGCCTGGAGCCCAAGACAGGTTAATCAGCCCCAGCATTTT. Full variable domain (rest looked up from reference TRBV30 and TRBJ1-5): SQTIHQWPATLVQPVGSPLSLECTVEGTSNPNLYWYRQAAGRGLQLLFYSVGIGQISSEVPQNLSASRPQDRQFILSSKKLLLSDSGFYLCAWSPRQVNQPQHFGDGTRLSIL.

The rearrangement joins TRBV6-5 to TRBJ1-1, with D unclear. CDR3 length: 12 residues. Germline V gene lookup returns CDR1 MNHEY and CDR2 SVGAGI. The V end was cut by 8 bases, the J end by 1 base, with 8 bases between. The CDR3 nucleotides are TGTGCCAGCCGCGGCCGGAACACTGAAGCTTTCTTT. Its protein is CASRGRNTEAFF.

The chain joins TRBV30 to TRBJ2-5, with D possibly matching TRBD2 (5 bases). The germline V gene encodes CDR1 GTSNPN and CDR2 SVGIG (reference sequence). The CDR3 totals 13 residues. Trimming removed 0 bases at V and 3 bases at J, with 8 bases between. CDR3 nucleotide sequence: TGTGCCTGGAGTGTGCCGGGGAAAGAGACCCAGTACTTC. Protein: CAWSVPGKETQYF.

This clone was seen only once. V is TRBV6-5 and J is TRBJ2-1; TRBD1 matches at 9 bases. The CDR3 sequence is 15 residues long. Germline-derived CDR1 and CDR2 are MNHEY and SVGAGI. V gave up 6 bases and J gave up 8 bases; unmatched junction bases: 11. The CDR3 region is CASSPPVDRGYEQFF. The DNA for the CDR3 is TGTGCCAGCAGCCCCCCCGTGGACAGGGGATATGAGCAGTTCTTC.

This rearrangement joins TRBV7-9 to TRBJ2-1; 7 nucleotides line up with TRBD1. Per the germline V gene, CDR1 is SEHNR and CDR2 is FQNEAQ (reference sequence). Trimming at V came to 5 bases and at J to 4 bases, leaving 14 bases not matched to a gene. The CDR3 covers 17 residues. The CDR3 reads CASSNKFRDRPYNEQFF. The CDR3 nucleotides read TGTGCCAGCAGCAACAAATTCCGGGACAGACCTTACAATGAGCAGTTCTTC.

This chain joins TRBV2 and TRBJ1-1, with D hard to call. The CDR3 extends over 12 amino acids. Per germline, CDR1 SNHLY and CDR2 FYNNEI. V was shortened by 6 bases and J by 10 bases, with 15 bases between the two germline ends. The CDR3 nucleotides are TGTGCCAGCAGAACCGGGGTGTCGGGAGCTTTCTTT. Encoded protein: CASRTGVSGAFF.

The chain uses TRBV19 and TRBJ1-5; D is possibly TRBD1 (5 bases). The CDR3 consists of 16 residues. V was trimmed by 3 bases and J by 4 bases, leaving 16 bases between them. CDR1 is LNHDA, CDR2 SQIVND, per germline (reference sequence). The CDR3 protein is CASSIGGGLNNQPQHF. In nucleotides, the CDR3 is TGTGCCAGTAGTATTGGGGGGGGTCTGAATAATCAGCCCCAGCATTTT. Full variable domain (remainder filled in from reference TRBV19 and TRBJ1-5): DGGITQSPKYLFRKEGQNVTLSCEQNLNHDAMYWYRQDPGQGLRLIYYSQIVNDFQKGDIAEGYSVSREKKESFPLTVTSAQKNPTAFYLCASSIGGGLNNQPQHFGDGTRLSIL.

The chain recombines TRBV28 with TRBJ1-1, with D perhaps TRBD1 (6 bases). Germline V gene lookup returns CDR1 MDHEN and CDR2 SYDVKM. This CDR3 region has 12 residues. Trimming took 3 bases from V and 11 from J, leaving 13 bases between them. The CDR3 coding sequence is TGTGCCAGCAGTTTTCGGGGGGCGTCGGCTTTCTTT. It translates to CASSFRGASAFF.

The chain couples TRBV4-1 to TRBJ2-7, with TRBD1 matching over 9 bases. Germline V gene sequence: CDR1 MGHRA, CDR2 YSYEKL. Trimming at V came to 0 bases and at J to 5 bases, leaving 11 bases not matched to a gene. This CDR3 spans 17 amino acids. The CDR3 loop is CASSQDRFRDRVNEQYF. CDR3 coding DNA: TGCGCCAGCAGCCAAGATCGATTCCGGGACAGGGTCAACGAGCAGTACTTC.

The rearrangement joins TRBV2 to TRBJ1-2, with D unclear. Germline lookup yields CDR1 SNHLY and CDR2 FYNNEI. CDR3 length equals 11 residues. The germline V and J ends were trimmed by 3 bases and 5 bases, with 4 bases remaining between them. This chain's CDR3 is CASSEAYGYTF. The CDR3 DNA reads TGTGCCAGCAGTGAGGCTTATGGCTACACCTTC.

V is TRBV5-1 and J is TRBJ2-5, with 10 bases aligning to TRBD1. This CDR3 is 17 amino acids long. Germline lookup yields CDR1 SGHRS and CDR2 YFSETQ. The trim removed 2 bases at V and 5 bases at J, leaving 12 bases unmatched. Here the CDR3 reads CASSLNGDRGSVETQYF. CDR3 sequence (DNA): TGCGCCAGCAGCTTAAATGGGGACAGGGGATCGGTTGAGACCCAGTACTTC.

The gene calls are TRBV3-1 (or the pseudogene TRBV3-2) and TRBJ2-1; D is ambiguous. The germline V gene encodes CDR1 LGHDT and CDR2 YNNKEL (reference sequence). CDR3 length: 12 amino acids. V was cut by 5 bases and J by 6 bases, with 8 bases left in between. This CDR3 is CASSSGSNEQFF. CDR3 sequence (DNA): TGTGCCAGCAGCTCAGGTAGCAATGAGCAGTTCTTC.

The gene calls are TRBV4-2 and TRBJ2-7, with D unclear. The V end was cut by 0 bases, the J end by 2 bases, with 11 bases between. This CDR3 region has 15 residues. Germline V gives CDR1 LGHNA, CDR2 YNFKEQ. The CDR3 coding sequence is TGTGCCAGCAGCCAAGATTATGACCGGGCCTACGAGCAGTACTTC. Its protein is CASSQDYDRAYEQYF.

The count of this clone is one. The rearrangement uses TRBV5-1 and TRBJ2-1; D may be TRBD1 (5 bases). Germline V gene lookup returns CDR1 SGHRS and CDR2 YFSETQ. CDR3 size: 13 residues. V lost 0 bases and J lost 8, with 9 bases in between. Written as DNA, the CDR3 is TGCGCCAGCAGCTTGGGTCCCAGGGATGAGCAGTTCTTC. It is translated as CASSLGPRDEQFF.

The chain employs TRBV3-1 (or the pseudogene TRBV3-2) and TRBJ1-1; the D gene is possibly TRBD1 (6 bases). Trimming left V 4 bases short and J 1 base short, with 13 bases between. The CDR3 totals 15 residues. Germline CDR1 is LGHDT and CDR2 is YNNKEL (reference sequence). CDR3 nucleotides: TGTGCCAGCAGCCCAACCGGGACATGGAACACTGAAGCTTTCTTT. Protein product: CASSPTGTWNTEAFF.

The CDR3 sequence: CASSFSSEAFF. For the CDR3, the DNA is TGTGCCAGCAGTTTTTCGTCTGAAGCTTTCTTT. This sequence joins TRBV12-3 or TRBV12-4 and TRBJ1-1, with no clear D. The length of the CDR3 is 11 residues. The V gene lost 3 bases and the J gene lost 6 bases, with 5 bases spanning the gap.

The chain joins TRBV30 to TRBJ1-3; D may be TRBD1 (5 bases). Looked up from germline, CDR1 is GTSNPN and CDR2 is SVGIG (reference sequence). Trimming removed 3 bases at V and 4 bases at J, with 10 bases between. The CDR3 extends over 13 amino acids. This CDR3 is CAWRGGKGNTIYF. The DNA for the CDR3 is TGTGCCTGGAGGGGGGGAAAGGGAAACACCATATATTTT.

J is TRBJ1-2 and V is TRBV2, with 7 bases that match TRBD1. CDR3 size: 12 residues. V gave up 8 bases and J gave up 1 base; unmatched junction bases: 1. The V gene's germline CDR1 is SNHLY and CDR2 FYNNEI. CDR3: CASRQGNYGYTF. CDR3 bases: TGTGCCAGCCGACAGGGTAACTATGGCTACACCTTC.

CDR3 sequence (DNA): TGTGCCAGCTCCCCCACGCAGGGGGTGATCGCAACTAATGAAAAACTGTTTTTT. It is translated as CASSPTQGVIATNEKLFF. The rearrangement links TRBV18 to TRBJ1-4, with 7 nucleotides matching TRBD1. Trimming at V came to 6 bases and at J to 0 bases, leaving 13 bases not matched to a gene. The germline gives CDR1 KGHSH, CDR2 LQKENI. The length of the CDR3 is 18 residues.

CDR3 bases: TGTGCCAGCAGCTTCAGTAATGAGCAGTTCTTC. Amino acids: CASSFSNEQFF. The rearrangement links TRBV5-5 to TRBJ2-1; D is uncertain. Germline-derived CDR1 and CDR2 are SGHKS and YYEKEE (reference sequence). The CDR3 loop spans 11 amino acids. The V end lost 2 bases, the J end lost 7 bases, and 4 bases lay between the germline ends.

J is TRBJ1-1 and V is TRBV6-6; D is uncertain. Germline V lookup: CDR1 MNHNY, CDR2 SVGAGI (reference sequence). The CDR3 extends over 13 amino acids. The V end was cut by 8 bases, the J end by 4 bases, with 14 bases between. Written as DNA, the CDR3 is TGTGCCAGCTGTTCGGGTTTTGGCACTGAAGCTTTCTTT. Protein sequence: CASCSGFGTEAFF.

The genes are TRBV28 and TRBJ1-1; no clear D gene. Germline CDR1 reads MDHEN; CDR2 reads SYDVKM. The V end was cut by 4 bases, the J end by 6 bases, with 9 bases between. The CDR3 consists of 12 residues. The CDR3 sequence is CASSSPGAEAFF. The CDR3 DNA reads TGTGCCAGCAGTTCCCCCGGGGCTGAAGCTTTCTTT.

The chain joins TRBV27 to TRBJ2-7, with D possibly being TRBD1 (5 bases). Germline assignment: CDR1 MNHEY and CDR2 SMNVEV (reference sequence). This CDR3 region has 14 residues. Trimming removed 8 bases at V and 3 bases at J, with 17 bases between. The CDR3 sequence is CASGVGGAYYEQYF. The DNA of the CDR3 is TGTGCCAGCGGGGTGGGTGGGGCCTACTACGAGCAGTACTTC.

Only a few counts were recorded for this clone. The CDR3 bases are TGTGCCAGCAGCTTAGTAAGCCAGGCCCATTCACCCCTCCACTTT. This encodes CASSLVSQAHSPLHF. V usage is TRBV11-2 and J usage is TRBJ1-6, with D hard to call. CDR1 is SGHAT, CDR2 FQNNGV, per germline. The V end lost 1 base, the J end lost 8 bases, and 12 bases lay between the germline ends. This CDR3 has 15 amino acids.

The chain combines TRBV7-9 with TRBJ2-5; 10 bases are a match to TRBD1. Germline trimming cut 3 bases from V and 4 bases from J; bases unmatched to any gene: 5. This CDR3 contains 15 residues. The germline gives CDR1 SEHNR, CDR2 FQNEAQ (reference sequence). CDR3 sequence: CASSFGTGEGETQYF. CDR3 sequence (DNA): TGTGCCAGCAGCTTTGGGACAGGGGAAGGAGAGACCCAGTACTTC.